Detailed here is one T cell receptor (beta chain). Clones were read by immunoSEQ multiplex PCR, and TCRdb kept only the in-frame ones, dropping some. The sample has about 24,000 clones; approximately 91% are singletons. The data stem from a study of OX40 agonist ivuxolimab in advanced cancers. Overall study: The eligibility criteria allowed prior anti-PD-1, anti-PD-L1 or anti-CTLA-4 therapy, and about 40% had some.

V shed 0 bases and J 0 bases; nucleotides not matched to a gene: 5. Germline V gene data show CDR1 as LGHNA and CDR2 as YSLEER. This CDR3 comprises 17 residues. This receptor was taken from an adult with an advanced solid tumor such as melanoma, head and neck, liver or kidney cancer. Sequenced material: CD4+ or CD8+ T cells sorted from blood, taken in a trial of the OX40 agonist ivuxolimab. The chain combines TRBV4-3 with TRBJ2-7, with 10 bases that match TRBD2. CDR3: CASSQEDERGGSYEQYF. The CDR3 DNA follows: TGCGCCAGCAGCCAAGAAGACGAGCGGGGGGGCTCCTACGAGCAGTACTTC.